This is a list of T cell receptor beta chains from one sample in a study of T cells after yellow fever vaccination. A single record per CDR3 protein comes from TCRdb applying MiXCR to the 5' RACE reads. The repertoire holds some 100,000 distinct CDR3 sequences, with almost 9% as singletons. The sequenced sample was CD8+ T cells not binding an NS4B(214-222) dextramer, sorted from PBMCs, obtained less than 16 days after the first yellow fever vaccination. Every receptor here comes from a man between 18 and 35 years old who received the YFV17D yellow fever vaccine. CDR3s include the opening cysteine and the closing phenylalanine or tryptophan. The order of the fields is clone size, J gene, D gene, V gene, CDR3 protein, CDR3 DNA. The D gene is left open where the match is weak. Size values are once, few and many counts, or a class for expanded clones, and some rows have none.

clone size: many; J gene: TRBJ2-2; D gene: TRBD2; V gene: TRBV6-5; CDR3 protein: CASSRRGDTGELFF; CDR3 DNA: TGTGCCAGCAGTCGCCGGGGGGACACCGGGGAGCTGTTTTTT
clone size: .; J gene: TRBJ2-1; D gene: .; V gene: TRBV27; CDR3 protein: CASSLSGHEQFF; CDR3 DNA: TGTGCCAGCAGTTTATCGGGCCATGAGCAGTTCTTC
clone size: many; J gene: TRBJ2-3; D gene: TRBD2; V gene: TRBV4-1; CDR3 protein: CASSQDGREGDTQYF; CDR3 DNA: TGCGCCAGCAGCCAAGATGGGAGGGAGGGGGATACGCAGTATTTT
clone size: few; J gene: TRBJ2-3; D gene: .; V gene: TRBV3-1; CDR3 protein: CASSQRNSGGLSTDTQYF; CDR3 DNA: TGTGCCAGCAGCCAGAGAAATTCAGGGGGGTTGAGCACAGATACGCAGTATTTT
clone size: many; J gene: TRBJ1-6; D gene: .; V gene: TRBV25-1; CDR3 protein: CASSDLTGGRINSPLHF; CDR3 DNA: TGTGCCAGCAGTGATTTGACCGGGGGACGGATTAATTCACCCCTCCACTTT
clone size: few; J gene: TRBJ2-2; D gene: .; V gene: TRBV15; CDR3 protein: CATSRDQGRNTGELFF; CDR3 DNA: TGTGCCACCAGCAGAGATCAAGGGAGGAACACCGGGGAGCTGTTTTTT
clone size: .; J gene: TRBJ2-3; D gene: TRBD2; V gene: TRBV29-1; CDR3 protein: CSVVPTRKRGPADTQYF; CDR3 DNA: TGCAGCGTTGTGCCTACCCGTAAGCGGGGGCCCGCAGATACGCAGTATTTT
clone size: few; J gene: TRBJ1-6; D gene: TRBD1; V gene: TRBV20-1; CDR3 protein: CSAWTGAESSPLHF; CDR3 DNA: TGCAGTGCGTGGACAGGGGCCGAGAGTTCACCCCTCCACTTT
clone size: .; J gene: TRBJ2-7; D gene: .; V gene: TRBV13; CDR3 protein: CASSFGSPAYEQYF; CDR3 DNA: TGTGCCAGCAGCTTTGGTTCGCCGGCCTACGAGCAGTACTTC
clone size: few; J gene: TRBJ2-3; D gene: .; V gene: TRBV29-1; CDR3 protein: CSVVGVRADTQYF; CDR3 DNA: TGCAGCGTTGTTGGCGTGCGGGCAGATACGCAGTATTTT
clone size: many; J gene: TRBJ2-5; D gene: .; V gene: TRBV7-8; CDR3 protein: CASGTQETQYF; CDR3 DNA: TGTGCCAGCGGGACGCAAGAGACCCAGTACTTC
clone size: few; J gene: TRBJ2-1; D gene: TRBD2; V gene: TRBV4-2; CDR3 protein: CASSQEAGGVYNEQFF; CDR3 DNA: TGTGCCAGCAGCCAAGAAGCGGGGGGGGTCTACAATGAGCAGTTCTTC
clone size: many; J gene: TRBJ2-7; D gene: .; V gene: TRBV12-3/TRBV12-4; CDR3 protein: CASSFLVGDEQYF; CDR3 DNA: TGTGCCAGCAGTTTCCTCGTCGGCGACGAGCAGTACTTC
clone size: .; J gene: TRBJ1-1; D gene: .; V gene: TRBV6-2/TRBV6-3; CDR3 protein: CASSYRRKMNTEAFF; CDR3 DNA: TGTGCCAGCAGTTACAGGAGAAAGATGAACACTGAAGCTTTCTTT
clone size: many; J gene: TRBJ2-7; D gene: TRBD2; V gene: TRBV2; CDR3 protein: CASSRNLAGAAYEQYF; CDR3 DNA: TGTGCCAGCAGCCGGAACTTAGCGGGGGCCGCCTACGAGCAGTACTTC
clone size: .; J gene: TRBJ1-1; D gene: .; V gene: TRBV27; CDR3 protein: CASSLGSGYMNTEAFF; CDR3 DNA: TGTGCCAGCAGTTTAGGGTCGGGATATATGAACACTGAAGCTTTCTTT
clone size: .; J gene: TRBJ2-7; D gene: TRBD1; V gene: TRBV29-1; CDR3 protein: CSARTGMGYEQYF; CDR3 DNA: TGCAGCGCCAGGACAGGGATGGGCTACGAGCAGTACTTC
clone size: .; J gene: TRBJ1-2; D gene: .; V gene: TRBV3-1; CDR3 protein: CASSLKRTAFYGYTF; CDR3 DNA: TGTGCCAGCAGCTTGAAACGGACAGCCTTCTATGGCTACACCTTC
clone size: few; J gene: TRBJ1-2; D gene: TRBD1; V gene: TRBV4-2; CDR3 protein: CASSQDPGWQGAQSGGYTF; CDR3 DNA: TGTGCCAGCAGCCAAGATCCCGGTTGGCAGGGGGCGCAGTCAGGTGGCTACACCTTC
clone size: .; J gene: TRBJ2-1; D gene: TRBD2; V gene: TRBV11-1; CDR3 protein: CASSPKSGGAFSYNEQFF; CDR3 DNA: TGTGCCAGCAGCCCTAAGAGCGGGGGGGCCTTCTCCTACAATGAGCAGTTCTTC
clone size: .; J gene: TRBJ1-6; D gene: TRBD1; V gene: TRBV2; CDR3 protein: CASSELTGGSSPLHF; CDR3 DNA: TGTGCCAGCAGTGAATTGACAGGGGGCTCTTCACCCCTCCACTTT
clone size: few; J gene: TRBJ1-3; D gene: TRBD1; V gene: TRBV18; CDR3 protein: CASSPLTGTETSGNTIYF; CDR3 DNA: TGTGCCAGCTCACCACTGACCGGGACAGAGACCTCTGGAAACACCATATATTTT
clone size: .; J gene: TRBJ1-1; D gene: TRBD1; V gene: TRBV7-3; CDR3 protein: CASSSPRGVNTEAFF; CDR3 DNA: TGTGCCAGCAGTTCTCCCAGGGGGGTGAACACTGAAGCTTTCTTT
clone size: few; J gene: TRBJ1-3; D gene: .; V gene: TRBV15; CDR3 protein: CATSDFSGSGNTIYF; CDR3 DNA: TGTGCCACCAGCGATTTCAGTGGGTCTGGAAACACCATATATTTT
clone size: few; J gene: TRBJ1-1; D gene: .; V gene: TRBV5-1; CDR3 protein: CASSIPGRMNTEAFF; CDR3 DNA: TGCGCCAGCAGCATCCCGGGAAGGATGAACACTGAAGCTTTCTTT
clone size: few; J gene: TRBJ2-7; D gene: .; V gene: TRBV6-1; CDR3 protein: CAIKGFSYEQYF; CDR3 DNA: TGTGCCATCAAGGGGTTCTCCTACGAGCAGTACTTC
clone size: few; J gene: TRBJ1-3; D gene: .; V gene: TRBV6-5; CDR3 protein: CASSSELSGNTIYF; CDR3 DNA: TGTGCCAGCAGTTCGGAGCTCTCTGGAAACACCATATATTTT
clone size: .; J gene: TRBJ1-2; D gene: .; V gene: TRBV27; CDR3 protein: CASSLSGDVYGYTF; CDR3 DNA: TGTGCCAGCAGTTTATCGGGGGACGTATATGGCTACACCTTC
clone size: many; J gene: TRBJ2-2; D gene: .; V gene: TRBV15; CDR3 protein: CATSRTTTGSGELFF; CDR3 DNA: TGTGCCACCAGCAGGACAACGACAGGATCCGGGGAGCTGTTTTTT
clone size: few; J gene: TRBJ2-2; D gene: .; V gene: TRBV6-2/TRBV6-3; CDR3 protein: CASSYSTAGQSHTGELFF; CDR3 DNA: TGTGCCAGCAGTTACTCGACGGCTGGGCAGTCCCACACCGGGGAGCTGTTTTTT
clone size: few; J gene: TRBJ1-2; D gene: TRBD1; V gene: TRBV29-1; CDR3 protein: CSADPRTGLYGYTF; CDR3 DNA: TGCAGCGCTGACCCCCGGACAGGTTTATATGGCTACACCTTC
clone size: .; J gene: TRBJ2-4; D gene: TRBD2; V gene: TRBV27; CDR3 protein: CASGLAGGAKNIQYF; CDR3 DNA: TGTGCCAGCGGTCTAGCGGGGGGAGCCAAAAACATTCAGTACTTC
clone size: many; J gene: TRBJ2-3; D gene: .; V gene: TRBV19; CDR3 protein: CASAGFLTDTQYF; CDR3 DNA: TGTGCCAGCGCGGGCTTCCTCACAGATACGCAGTATTTT
clone size: .; J gene: TRBJ1-2; D gene: .; V gene: TRBV13; CDR3 protein: CASSLTGTEGYGYTF; CDR3 DNA: TGTGCCAGCAGCTTGACCGGGACGGAGGGATATGGCTACACCTTC
clone size: .; J gene: TRBJ1-5; D gene: TRBD1; V gene: TRBV2; CDR3 protein: CASSAPGQGAAQPQHF; CDR3 DNA: TGTGCCAGCAGCGCCCCGGGACAGGGGGCTGCGCAGCCCCAGCATTTT
clone size: .; J gene: TRBJ2-1; D gene: .; V gene: TRBV4-2; CDR3 protein: CAMGPEGRHNEQFF; CDR3 DNA: TGTGCCATGGGCCCCGAGGGACGGCACAATGAGCAGTTCTTC
clone size: many; J gene: TRBJ2-7; D gene: TRBD1; V gene: TRBV5-1; CDR3 protein: CASSIGQGTFYEQYF; CDR3 DNA: TGCGCCAGCAGCATAGGACAGGGGACCTTCTACGAGCAGTACTTC
clone size: few; J gene: TRBJ2-7; D gene: TRBD1; V gene: TRBV2; CDR3 protein: CASEEGQGAEQYF; CDR3 DNA: TGTGCCAGCGAGGAAGGCCAGGGGGCCGAGCAGTACTTC
clone size: many; J gene: TRBJ1-6; D gene: .; V gene: TRBV5-1; CDR3 protein: CASSSDNSPLHF; CDR3 DNA: TGCGCCAGCAGCTCCGATAATTCACCCCTCCACTTT
clone size: many; J gene: TRBJ2-1; D gene: .; V gene: TRBV7-9; CDR3 protein: CASSPTVNEQFF; CDR3 DNA: TGTGCCAGCAGCCCGACAGTCAATGAGCAGTTCTTC
clone size: medium-sized; J gene: TRBJ2-7; D gene: .; V gene: TRBV29-1; CDR3 protein: CSVEVRADEQYF; CDR3 DNA: TGCAGCGTTGAAGTTCGGGCAGACGAGCAGTACTTC
clone size: few; J gene: TRBJ1-5; D gene: .; V gene: TRBV4-1; CDR3 protein: CASSHPARDNQPQHF; CDR3 DNA: TGCGCCAGCAGCCACCCCGCCCGGGACAATCAGCCCCAGCATTTT
clone size: many; J gene: TRBJ2-1; D gene: .; V gene: TRBV5-1; CDR3 protein: CASSRTVEQFF; CDR3 DNA: TGCGCCAGCAGCCGGACAGTAGAGCAGTTCTTC
clone size: few; J gene: TRBJ1-2; D gene: .; V gene: TRBV14; CDR3 protein: CASSDAGGYGYTF; CDR3 DNA: TGTGCCAGCAGCGACGCGGGGGGGTATGGCTACACCTTC
clone size: many; J gene: TRBJ2-1; D gene: .; V gene: TRBV15; CDR3 protein: CATSTTGSTHNEQFF; CDR3 DNA: TGTGCCACCAGCACCACAGGGAGCACGCACAATGAGCAGTTCTTC
clone size: .; J gene: TRBJ1-6; D gene: TRBD1; V gene: TRBV4-1; CDR3 protein: CASSLQGAYNSPLHF; CDR3 DNA: TGCGCCAGCAGCTTACAGGGGGCCTATAATTCACCCCTCCACTTT
clone size: .; J gene: TRBJ2-1; D gene: TRBD2; V gene: TRBV20-1; CDR3 protein: CSARTRNNEQFF; CDR3 DNA: TGCAGTGCCCGGACTAGAAACAATGAGCAGTTCTTC
clone size: few; J gene: TRBJ2-1; D gene: .; V gene: TRBV15; CDR3 protein: CATSGSRAYNEQFF; CDR3 DNA: TGTGCCACCAGCGGGTCCCGGGCCTACAATGAGCAGTTCTTC
clone size: few; J gene: TRBJ2-3; D gene: .; V gene: TRBV4-3; CDR3 protein: CASSQGLRDTQYF; CDR3 DNA: TGCGCCAGCAGCCAAGGGCTCCGGGATACGCAGTATTTT
clone size: .; J gene: TRBJ2-6; D gene: TRBD1; V gene: TRBV2; CDR3 protein: CASSGTGGTGANVLTF; CDR3 DNA: TGTGCCAGCAGTGGGACAGGGGGCACTGGGGCCAACGTCCTGACTTTC
clone size: few; J gene: TRBJ1-2; D gene: .; V gene: TRBV14; CDR3 protein: CASSQERPTGNGGYTF; CDR3 DNA: TGTGCCAGCAGCCAAGAAAGGCCTACAGGGAATGGTGGCTACACCTTC
clone size: .; J gene: TRBJ2-2; D gene: TRBD1; V gene: TRBV6-1; CDR3 protein: CASSRDRGTNTGELFF; CDR3 DNA: TGTGCCAGCAGTCGCGACAGGGGGACGAACACCGGGGAGCTGTTTTTT
clone size: many; J gene: TRBJ2-1; D gene: TRBD2; V gene: TRBV29-1; CDR3 protein: CSVEPGGLDGNEQFF; CDR3 DNA: TGCAGCGTTGAACCGGGGGGATTGGACGGCAATGAGCAGTTCTTC
clone size: .; J gene: TRBJ2-7; D gene: .; V gene: TRBV4-3; CDR3 protein: CASSQEHRGSYEQYF; CDR3 DNA: TGCGCCAGCAGCCAAGAACATAGGGGCTCCTACGAGCAGTACTTC